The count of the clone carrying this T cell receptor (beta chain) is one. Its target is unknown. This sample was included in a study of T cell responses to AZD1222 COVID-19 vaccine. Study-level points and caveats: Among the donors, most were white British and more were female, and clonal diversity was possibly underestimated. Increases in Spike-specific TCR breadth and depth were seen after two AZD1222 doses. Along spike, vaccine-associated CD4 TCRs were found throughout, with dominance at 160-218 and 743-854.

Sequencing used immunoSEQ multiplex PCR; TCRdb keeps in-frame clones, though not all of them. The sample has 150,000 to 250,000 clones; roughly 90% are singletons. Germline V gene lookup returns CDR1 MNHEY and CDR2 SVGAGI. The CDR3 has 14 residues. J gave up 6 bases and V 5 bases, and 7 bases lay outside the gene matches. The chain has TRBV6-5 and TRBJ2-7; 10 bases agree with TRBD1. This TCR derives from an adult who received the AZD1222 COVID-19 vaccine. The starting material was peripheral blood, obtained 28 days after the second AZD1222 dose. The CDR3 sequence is CASSTGQGWGEQYF. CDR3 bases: TGTGCCAGCAGTACGGGACAGGGGTGGGGCGAGCAGTACTTC.